This T cell receptor (beta chain) was captured by sequencing in a study of T cell responses to AZD1222 COVID-19 vaccine. A remark on this clone: Its antigen is as yet unknown.

CDR3 size: 13 residues. Germline CDR1 is MDHEN and CDR2 is SYDVKM. V was cut by 8 bases and J by 2 bases, with 13 bases left in between. Whole-study findings and limits: Spike-specific TCR repertoires showed rising breadth and depth after two AZD1222 doses.

Assay used: immunoSEQ multiplex PCR; TCRdb lists only in-frame clones, some missing. The table has about 200,000 clones, approximately 94% seen once. Sequencing was performed on peripheral blood, taken 28 days after the second dose of the MenACWY control vaccine. The TCR was taken from an adult who received the MenACWY meningococcal vaccine as a control. This rearrangement joins TRBV28 to TRBJ2-7; no reliable D call. In DNA, the CDR3 is TGTGCCAGCGCAAAATCGATCACCTACGAGCAGTACTTC. This sequence encodes CASAKSITYEQYF.